Listed below are T cell receptor beta chains from one sample, sequenced in a study of T cells after yellow fever vaccination. TCRdb ran MiXCR on the 5' RACE reads and lists one entry per CDR3 protein. Of a few hundred thousand distinct CDR3 sequences listed, 10% to 15% are singletons. The material sequenced was CD4+ T cells sorted from PBMCs, taken 45 days after the yellow fever booster vaccination. The receptors derive from a man aged 25-45 years who received the YFV17D yellow fever vaccine. Both conserved end residues are part of each CDR3. The D gene is left open where the match is weak. A clone size is listed for some rows: how often the clone was seen (once, few, many), or a class if it is expanded.

J: TRBJ2-2; D: .; V: TRBV9; size: .; CDR3: CASSIGPSTGELFF; DNA: TGTGCCAGCAGCATTGGACCGTCCACCGGGGAGCTGTTTTTT
J: TRBJ1-1; D: .; V: TRBV5-1; size: few; CDR3: CASSLDWLGTEAFF; DNA: TGCGCCAGCAGCTTGGATTGGCTTGGCACTGAAGCTTTCTTT
J: TRBJ1-2; D: .; V: TRBV25-1; size: .; CDR3: CASSESGHGYTF; DNA: TGTGCCAGCAGTGAATCTGGGCATGGCTACACCTTC
J: TRBJ1-5; D: .; V: TRBV20-1; size: .; CDR3: CSAPVSNQPQHF; DNA: TGCAGTGCCCCGGTTAGCAATCAGCCCCAGCATTTT
J: TRBJ1-3; D: TRBD1; V: TRBV20-1; size: .; CDR3: CSAREGGTGAGNTIYF; DNA: TGCAGTGCTAGAGAGGGAGGGACAGGGGCTGGAAACACCATATATTTT
J: TRBJ1-5; D: TRBD1; V: TRBV20-1; size: .; CDR3: CSALRGRARQPQHF; DNA: TGCAGTGCTCTCAGGGGGCGGGCTCGACAGCCCCAGCATTTT
J: TRBJ2-4; D: .; V: TRBV6-5; size: few; CDR3: CASSPRGGDLAKNIQYF; DNA: TGTGCCAGCAGTCCTCGAGGCGGAGACTTAGCCAAAAACATTCAGTACTTC
J: TRBJ2-3; D: .; V: TRBV7-2; size: few; CDR3: CASSSSRLATDTQYF; DNA: TGTGCCAGCAGCTCCTCAAGGCTAGCCACAGATACGCAGTATTTT
J: TRBJ2-1; D: TRBD2; V: TRBV5-1; size: .; CDR3: CASSLRAGGISYNEQFF; DNA: TGCGCCAGCAGCTTACGAGCGGGAGGGATATCCTACAATGAGCAGTTCTTC
J: TRBJ2-3; D: .; V: TRBV7-2; size: .; CDR3: CASSLVGDPATDTQYF; DNA: TGTGCCAGCAGCTTAGTGGGGGACCCGGCCACAGATACGCAGTATTTT
J: TRBJ2-1; D: TRBD1; V: TRBV7-2; size: .; CDR3: CASSLLTGRYNEQFF; DNA: TGTGCCAGCAGCCTTCTGACAGGGCGGTACAATGAGCAGTTCTTC
J: TRBJ1-6; D: TRBD1; V: TRBV20-1; size: .; CDR3: CSASPGQGATPLHF; DNA: TGCAGTGCTAGCCCCGGACAGGGGGCTACACCCCTCCACTTT
J: TRBJ2-2; D: .; V: TRBV18; size: .; CDR3: CASSWGQNTGELFF; DNA: TGTGCCAGCTCATGGGGCCAGAACACCGGGGAGCTGTTTTTT
J: TRBJ1-2; D: .; V: TRBV4-3; size: few; CDR3: CASSQDLRGSSVYGYTF; DNA: TGCGCCAGCAGCCAAGATTTGAGGGGTAGTAGTGTCTATGGCTACACCTTC
J: TRBJ2-3; D: TRBD2; V: TRBV20-1; size: few; CDR3: CSPLAGASTDTQYF; DNA: TGCAGTCCCCTAGCGGGAGCGAGCACAGATACGCAGTATTTT
J: TRBJ1-1; D: .; V: TRBV3-1; size: few; CDR3: CASRRDNREAFF; DNA: TGTGCCAGCAGGCGGGACAACCGTGAAGCTTTCTTT
J: TRBJ2-4; D: TRBD1; V: TRBV19; size: few; CDR3: CASSIGTGYLAKNIQYF; DNA: TGTGCCAGTAGTATCGGGACAGGGTATCTAGCCAAAAACATTCAGTACTTC
J: TRBJ2-3; D: TRBD2; V: TRBV20-1; size: few; CDR3: CSATPGLAGGRTDTQYF; DNA: TGCAGTGCTACGCCGGGACTAGCGGGAGGGCGGACAGATACGCAGTATTTT
J: TRBJ2-7; D: .; V: TRBV20-1; size: many; CDR3: CSASLGPNSYEQYF; DNA: TGCAGTGCTAGTTTAGGGCCGAACTCCTACGAGCAGTACTTC
J: TRBJ2-5; D: TRBD2; V: TRBV3-1; size: few; CDR3: CASSQVGGTSGQETQYF; DNA: TGTGCCAGCAGCCAAGTCGGAGGGACTAGCGGTCAAGAGACCCAGTACTTC
J: TRBJ2-1; D: .; V: TRBV6-2/TRBV6-3; size: few; CDR3: CASSPGTGRVADEQFF; DNA: TGTGCCAGCAGCCCAGGGACCGGGAGAGTGGCCGATGAGCAGTTCTTC
J: TRBJ2-1; D: TRBD2; V: TRBV5-1; size: .; CDR3: CASSPGGRERGRYNEQFF; DNA: TGCGCCAGCAGCCCGGGAGGGCGGGAGCGGGGGCGATACAATGAGCAGTTCTTC
J: TRBJ1-2; D: .; V: TRBV25-1; size: .; CDR3: CASSETGVLDYGYTF; DNA: TGTGCCAGCAGTGAAACGGGGGTCCTGGACTATGGCTACACCTTC
J: TRBJ2-3; D: .; V: TRBV4-3; size: few; CDR3: CASSQWATSRDTQYF; DNA: TGCGCCAGCAGCCAATGGGCGACTAGTCGGGATACGCAGTATTTT
J: TRBJ2-3; D: TRBD2; V: TRBV2; size: few; CDR3: CASRERTSGEGTQYF; DNA: TGTGCCAGCAGAGAGAGGACTAGCGGGGAAGGTACGCAGTATTTT
J: TRBJ2-5; D: TRBD1; V: TRBV5-1; size: .; CDR3: CASSLSTGAETQYF; DNA: TGCGCCAGCAGCTTGTCGACAGGGGCAGAGACCCAGTACTTC
J: TRBJ2-1; D: TRBD1; V: TRBV12-3/TRBV12-4; size: .; CDR3: CASSYRDRGHAEQFF; DNA: TGTGCCAGCAGCTACCGGGACAGGGGGCACGCTGAGCAGTTCTTC
J: TRBJ2-7; D: .; V: TRBV7-2; size: .; CDR3: CASSERASYEQYF; DNA: TGTGCCAGCAGCGAGAGAGCATCCTACGAGCAGTACTTC
J: TRBJ1-1; D: TRBD1; V: TRBV20-1; size: few; CDR3: CSAEDRGDTEAFF; DNA: TGCAGTGCTGAAGACAGGGGTGACACTGAAGCTTTCTTT
J: TRBJ2-3; D: TRBD2; V: TRBV24-1; size: .; CDR3: CATSDSGTRDTDTQYF; DNA: TGTGCCACCAGTGACTCCGGGACTAGAGACACAGATACGCAGTATTTT
J: TRBJ1-1; D: .; V: TRBV25-1; size: .; CDR3: CASSELGGERGTEAFF; DNA: TGTGCCAGCAGTGAATTGGGGGGGGAGAGGGGCACTGAAGCTTTCTTT
J: TRBJ2-1; D: .; V: TRBV27; size: .; CDR3: CASRKSGSSYNEQFF; DNA: TGTGCCAGCCGAAAAAGCGGCAGCTCCTACAATGAGCAGTTCTTC
J: TRBJ2-3; D: .; V: TRBV21-1; size: .; CDR3: CANLRSDPDTQYF; DNA: TGTGCCAACCTAAGGTCGGACCCAGATACGCAGTATTTT
J: TRBJ2-7; D: .; V: TRBV20-1; size: .; CDR3: CSPKYSAYEQYF; DNA: TGCAGTCCGAAGTACAGCGCCTACGAGCAGTACTTC
J: TRBJ2-7; D: TRBD1; V: TRBV5-1; size: .; CDR3: CASSLEPTRDRGLEQYF; DNA: TGCGCCAGCAGCTTGGAACCTACCCGGGACAGGGGTCTCGAGCAGTACTTC
J: TRBJ1-5; D: .; V: TRBV5-1; size: .; CDR3: CASSLEGDNQPQHF; DNA: TGCGCCAGCAGCTTGGAAGGGGACAATCAGCCCCAGCATTTT
J: TRBJ2-3; D: .; V: TRBV4-3; size: few; CDR3: CASSQEGGEFDTQYF; DNA: TGCGCCAGCAGCCAAGAGGGGGGCGAATTTGATACGCAGTATTTT
J: TRBJ2-7; D: TRBD2; V: TRBV7-2; size: few; CDR3: CASSLLAGGYRYEQYF; DNA: TGTGCCAGCAGCTTGCTAGCGGGAGGGTACCGCTACGAGCAGTACTTC
J: TRBJ2-7; D: TRBD2; V: TRBV14; size: .; CDR3: CASSPAGTSDYEQYF; DNA: TGTGCCAGCAGCCCCGCCGGGACTAGCGATTACGAGCAGTACTTC
J: TRBJ2-5; D: TRBD1; V: TRBV7-2; size: .; CDR3: CASSLSDRSKTQYF; DNA: TGTGCCAGCAGCTTATCGGACAGGTCCAAGACCCAGTACTTC
J: TRBJ1-5; D: .; V: TRBV6-2/TRBV6-3; size: .; CDR3: CASKGVGLSVRPQHF; DNA: TGTGCCAGCAAGGGGGTCGGCCTTTCGGTACGGCCCCAGCATTTT